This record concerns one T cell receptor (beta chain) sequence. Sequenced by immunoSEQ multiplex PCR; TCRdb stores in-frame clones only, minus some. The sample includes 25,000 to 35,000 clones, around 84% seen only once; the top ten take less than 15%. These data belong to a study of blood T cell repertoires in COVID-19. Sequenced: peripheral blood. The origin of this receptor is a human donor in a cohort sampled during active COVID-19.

The CDR3 loop reads CASSPGDQPQHF. The CDR3 DNA sequence: TGTGCCAGCAGTCCAGGGGATCAGCCCCAGCATTTT. The chain recombines TRBV6-5 with TRBJ1-5; possibly TRBD1 for D (6 bases). CDR3 size: 12 residues. Germline lookup yields CDR1 MNHEY and CDR2 SVGAGI. V was pared by 5 bases and J by 5 bases, with 7 bases between.